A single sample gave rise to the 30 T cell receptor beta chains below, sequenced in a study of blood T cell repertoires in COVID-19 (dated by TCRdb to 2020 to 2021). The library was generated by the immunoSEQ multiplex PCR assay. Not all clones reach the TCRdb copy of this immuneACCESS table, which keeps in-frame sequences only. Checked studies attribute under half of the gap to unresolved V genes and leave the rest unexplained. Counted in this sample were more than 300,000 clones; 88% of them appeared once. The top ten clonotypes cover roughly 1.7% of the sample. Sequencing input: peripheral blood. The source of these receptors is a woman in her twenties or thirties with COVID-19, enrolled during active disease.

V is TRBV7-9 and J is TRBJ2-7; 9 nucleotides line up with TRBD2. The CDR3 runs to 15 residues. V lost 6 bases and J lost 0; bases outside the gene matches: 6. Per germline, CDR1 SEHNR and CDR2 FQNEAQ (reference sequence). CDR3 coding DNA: TGTGCCAGCAGGCGCCTAGCGGGGAGCTCCTACGAGCAGTACTTC. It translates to CASRRLAGSSYEQYF.

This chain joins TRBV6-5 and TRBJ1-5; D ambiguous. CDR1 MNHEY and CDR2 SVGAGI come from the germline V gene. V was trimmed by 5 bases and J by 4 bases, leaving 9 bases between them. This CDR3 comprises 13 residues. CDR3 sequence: CASSPTRNQPQHF. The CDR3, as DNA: TGTGCCAGCAGTCCTACGAGGAATCAGCCCCAGCATTTT.

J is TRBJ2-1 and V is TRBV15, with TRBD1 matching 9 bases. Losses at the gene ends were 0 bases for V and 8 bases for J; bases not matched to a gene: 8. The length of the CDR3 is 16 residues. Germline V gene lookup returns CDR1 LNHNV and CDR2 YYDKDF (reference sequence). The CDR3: CATSRDGTGRVDEQFF. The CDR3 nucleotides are TGTGCCACCAGCAGAGATGGGACAGGGCGGGTCGATGAGCAGTTCTTC.

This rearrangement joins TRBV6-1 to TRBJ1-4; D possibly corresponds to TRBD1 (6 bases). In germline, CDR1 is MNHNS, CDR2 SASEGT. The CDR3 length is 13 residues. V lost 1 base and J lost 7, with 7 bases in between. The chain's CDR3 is CASSEGQVEKLFF. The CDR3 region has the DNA TGTGCCAGCAGTGAAGGACAGGTTGAAAAACTGTTTTTT.

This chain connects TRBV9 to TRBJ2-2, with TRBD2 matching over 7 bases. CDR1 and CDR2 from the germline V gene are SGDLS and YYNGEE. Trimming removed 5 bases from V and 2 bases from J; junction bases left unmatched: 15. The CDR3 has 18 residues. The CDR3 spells CASRHRGSGTINTGELFF. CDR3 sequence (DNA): TGTGCCAGCAGGCACCGAGGCAGCGGGACTATAAACACCGGGGAGCTGTTTTTT.

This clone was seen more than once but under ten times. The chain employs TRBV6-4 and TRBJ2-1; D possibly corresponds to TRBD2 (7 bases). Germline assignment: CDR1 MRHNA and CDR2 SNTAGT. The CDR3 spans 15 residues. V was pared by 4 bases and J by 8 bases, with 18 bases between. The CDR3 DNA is TGTGCCAGCAGTGGTGTCGGGGGGACACCCCATGAGCAGTTCTTC. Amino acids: CASSGVGGTPHEQFF.

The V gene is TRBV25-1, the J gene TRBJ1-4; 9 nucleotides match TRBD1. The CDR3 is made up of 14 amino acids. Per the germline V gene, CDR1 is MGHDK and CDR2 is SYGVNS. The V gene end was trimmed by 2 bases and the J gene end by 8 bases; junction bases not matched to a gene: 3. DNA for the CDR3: TGTGCCAGCAGTGAAATGGGGACAGGGGAAAAACTGTTTTTT. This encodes CASSEMGTGEKLFF.

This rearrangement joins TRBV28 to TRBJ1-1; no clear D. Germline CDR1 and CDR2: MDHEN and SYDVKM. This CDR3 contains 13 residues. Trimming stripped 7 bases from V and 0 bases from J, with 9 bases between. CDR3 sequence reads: CASTREMNTEAFF. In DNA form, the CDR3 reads TGTGCCAGCACCCGGGAAATGAACACTGAAGCTTTCTTT.

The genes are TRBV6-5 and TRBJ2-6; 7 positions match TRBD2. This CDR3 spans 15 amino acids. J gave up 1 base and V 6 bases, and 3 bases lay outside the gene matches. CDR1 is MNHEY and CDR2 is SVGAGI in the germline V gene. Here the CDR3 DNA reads TGTGCCAGCAGCACGGGGGGTTCTGGGGCCAACGTCCTGACTTTC. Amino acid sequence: CASSTGGSGANVLTF.

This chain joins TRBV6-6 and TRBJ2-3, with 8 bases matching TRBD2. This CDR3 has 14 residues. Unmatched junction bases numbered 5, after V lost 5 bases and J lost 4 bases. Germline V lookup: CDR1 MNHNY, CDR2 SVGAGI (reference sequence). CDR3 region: CASSTSGGADTQYF. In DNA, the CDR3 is TGTGCCAGCAGTACGAGCGGGGGAGCAGATACGCAGTATTTT.

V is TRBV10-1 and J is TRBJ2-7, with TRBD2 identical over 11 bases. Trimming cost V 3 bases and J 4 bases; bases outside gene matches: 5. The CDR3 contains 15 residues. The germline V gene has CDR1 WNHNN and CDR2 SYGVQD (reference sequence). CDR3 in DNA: TGCGCCAGCAGTGAAGACCTAGCGGGAGGATACGAGCAGTACTTC. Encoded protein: CASSEDLAGGYEQYF.

The CDR3 sequence: CASSLQGVDTEAFF. CDR3 DNA: TGCGCCAGCAGCTTGCAGGGGGTGGACACTGAAGCTTTCTTT. The J gene is TRBJ1-1, the V gene TRBV5-1, with 7 bases that match TRBD1. CDR3 length equals 14 residues. CDR1 is SGHRS and CDR2 is YFSETQ in the germline V gene. V shed 1 base and J 3 bases; nucleotides not matched to a gene: 3.

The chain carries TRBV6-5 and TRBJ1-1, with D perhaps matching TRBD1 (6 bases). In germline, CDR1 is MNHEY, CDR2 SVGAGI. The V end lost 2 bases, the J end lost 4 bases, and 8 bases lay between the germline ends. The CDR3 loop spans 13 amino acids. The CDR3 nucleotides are TGTGCCAGCAGTTACGGGGGCTTCACTGAAGCTTTCTTT. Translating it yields CASSYGGFTEAFF.

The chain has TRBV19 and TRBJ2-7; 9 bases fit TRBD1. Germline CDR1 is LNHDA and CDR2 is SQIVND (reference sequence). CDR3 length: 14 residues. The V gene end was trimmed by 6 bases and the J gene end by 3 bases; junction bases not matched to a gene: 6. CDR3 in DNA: TGTGCCAGTAGAGGACAGGGGAAGGGCTACGAGCAGTACTTC. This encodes CASRGQGKGYEQYF.

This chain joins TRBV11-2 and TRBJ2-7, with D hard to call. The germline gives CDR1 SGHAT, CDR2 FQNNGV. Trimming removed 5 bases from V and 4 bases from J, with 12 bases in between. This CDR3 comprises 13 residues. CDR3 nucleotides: TGTGCCAGCAGCCCTACTCCGGAGTACGAGCAGTACTTC. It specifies CASSPTPEYEQYF.

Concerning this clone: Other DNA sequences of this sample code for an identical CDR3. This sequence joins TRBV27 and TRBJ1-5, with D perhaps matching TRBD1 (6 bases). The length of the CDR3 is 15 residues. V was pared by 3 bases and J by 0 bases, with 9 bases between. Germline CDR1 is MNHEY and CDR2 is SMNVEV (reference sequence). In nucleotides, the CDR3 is TGTGCCAGCAGTTTTGGACAGTTTAGCAATCAGCCCCAGCATTTT. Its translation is CASSFGQFSNQPQHF.

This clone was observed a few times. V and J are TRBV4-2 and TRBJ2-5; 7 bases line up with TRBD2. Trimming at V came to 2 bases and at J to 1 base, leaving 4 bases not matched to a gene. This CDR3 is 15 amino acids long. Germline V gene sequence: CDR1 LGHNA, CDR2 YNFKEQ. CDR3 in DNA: TGTGCCAGCAGCCAATGGGCTAGCGGCCAAGAGACCCAGTACTTC. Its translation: CASSQWASGQETQYF.

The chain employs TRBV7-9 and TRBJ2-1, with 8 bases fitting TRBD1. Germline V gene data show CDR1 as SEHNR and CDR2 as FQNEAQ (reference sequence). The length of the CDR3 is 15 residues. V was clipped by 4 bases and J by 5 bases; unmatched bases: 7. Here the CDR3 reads CASSSPGTGHNEQFF. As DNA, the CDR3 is TGTGCCAGCAGCTCCCCCGGGACAGGTCACAATGAGCAGTTCTTC.

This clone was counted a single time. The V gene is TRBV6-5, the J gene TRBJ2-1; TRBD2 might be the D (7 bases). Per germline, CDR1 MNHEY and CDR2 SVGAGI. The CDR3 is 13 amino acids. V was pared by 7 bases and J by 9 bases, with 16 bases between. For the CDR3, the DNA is TGTGCCAGCAAACGGGGGGCCGACGGTGAGCAGTTCTTC. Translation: CASKRGADGEQFF.

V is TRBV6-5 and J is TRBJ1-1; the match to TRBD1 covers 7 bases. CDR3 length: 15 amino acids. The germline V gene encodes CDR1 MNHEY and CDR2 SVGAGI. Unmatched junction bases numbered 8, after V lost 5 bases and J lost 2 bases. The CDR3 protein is CASSRQGTVNTEAFF. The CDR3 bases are TGTGCCAGCAGTCGCCAAGGGACAGTAAACACTGAAGCTTTCTTT.

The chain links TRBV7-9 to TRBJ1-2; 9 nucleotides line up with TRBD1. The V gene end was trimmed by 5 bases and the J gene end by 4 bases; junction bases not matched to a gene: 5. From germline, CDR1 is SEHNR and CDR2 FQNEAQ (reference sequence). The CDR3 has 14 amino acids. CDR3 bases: TGTGCCAGCAGCCAGACAGGGGGAGTCTATGGCTACACCTTC. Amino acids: CASSQTGGVYGYTF.

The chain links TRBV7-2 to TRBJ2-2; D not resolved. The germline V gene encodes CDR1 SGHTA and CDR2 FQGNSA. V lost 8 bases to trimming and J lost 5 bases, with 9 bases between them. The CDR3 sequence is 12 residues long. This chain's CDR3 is CASGPLTGELFF. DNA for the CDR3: TGTGCCAGCGGGCCCTTGACCGGGGAGCTGTTTTTT.

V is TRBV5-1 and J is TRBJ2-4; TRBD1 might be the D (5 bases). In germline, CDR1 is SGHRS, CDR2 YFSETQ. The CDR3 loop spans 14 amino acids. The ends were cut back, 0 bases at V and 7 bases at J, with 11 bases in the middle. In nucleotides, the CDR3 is TGCGCCAGCAGCTTGGTTGGACAAGGGAACATTCAGTACTTC. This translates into CASSLVGQGNIQYF.

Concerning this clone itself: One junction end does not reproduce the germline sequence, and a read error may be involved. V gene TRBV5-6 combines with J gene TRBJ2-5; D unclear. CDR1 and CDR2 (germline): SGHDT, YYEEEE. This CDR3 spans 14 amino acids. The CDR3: CASTLVRFQETQYF. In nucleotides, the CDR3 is TGTGCCAGCACCTTGGTCAGATTTCAAGAGACCCAGTACTTC.

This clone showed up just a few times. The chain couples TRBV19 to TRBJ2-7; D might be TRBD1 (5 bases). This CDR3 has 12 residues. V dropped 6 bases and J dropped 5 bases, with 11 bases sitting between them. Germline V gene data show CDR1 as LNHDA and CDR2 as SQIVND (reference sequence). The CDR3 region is CASRGRVNEQYF. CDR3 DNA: TGTGCCAGTAGGGGCAGGGTTAACGAGCAGTACTTC.

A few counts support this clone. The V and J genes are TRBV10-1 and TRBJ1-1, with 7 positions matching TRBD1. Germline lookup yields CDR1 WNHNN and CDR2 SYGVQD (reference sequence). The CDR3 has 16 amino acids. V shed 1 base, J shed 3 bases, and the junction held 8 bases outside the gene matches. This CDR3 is CASSEFLTGTYTEAFF. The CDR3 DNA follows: TGCGCCAGCAGTGAGTTCTTGACAGGGACATACACTGAAGCTTTCTTT.

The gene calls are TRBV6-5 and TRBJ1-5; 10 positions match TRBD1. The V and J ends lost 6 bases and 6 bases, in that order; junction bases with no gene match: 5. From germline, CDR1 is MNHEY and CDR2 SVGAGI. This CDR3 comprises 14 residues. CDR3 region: CASSRTGGGQPQHF. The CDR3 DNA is TGTGCCAGCAGCCGGACAGGGGGAGGTCAGCCCCAGCATTTT.

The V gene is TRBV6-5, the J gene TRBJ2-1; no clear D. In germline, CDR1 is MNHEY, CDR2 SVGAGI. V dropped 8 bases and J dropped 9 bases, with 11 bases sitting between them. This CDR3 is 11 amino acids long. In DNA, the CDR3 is TGTGCCAGCCGCCGTCCCAGTGAGCAGTTCTTC. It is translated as CASRRPSEQFF.

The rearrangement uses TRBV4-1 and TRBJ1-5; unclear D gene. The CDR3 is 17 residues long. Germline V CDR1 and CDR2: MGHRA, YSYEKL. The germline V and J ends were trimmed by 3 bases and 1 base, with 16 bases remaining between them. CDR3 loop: CASSHYPRGKSNQPQHF. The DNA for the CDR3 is TGCGCCAGCAGCCACTACCCACGGGGAAAAAGCAATCAGCCCCAGCATTTT.

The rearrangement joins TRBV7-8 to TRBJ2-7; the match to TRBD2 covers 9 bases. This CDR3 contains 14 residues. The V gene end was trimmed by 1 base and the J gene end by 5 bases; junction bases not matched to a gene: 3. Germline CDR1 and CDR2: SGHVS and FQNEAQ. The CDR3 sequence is CASSLGGTSNEQYV. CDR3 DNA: TGTGCCAGCAGCTTAGGGGGGACTAGCAACGAGCAGTACGTC.